This passage covers 27 T cell receptor beta chains from one sample sequenced in a study of cytomegalovirus exposure and HLA in healthy donors. This table comes from immunoSEQ multiplex PCR, and its TCRdb copy is limited to in-frame clones, with some not included. The sample shows 130,000 to 150,000 clones, approximately 90% of them seen only once. The sequencing input was PBMCs. These receptors were collected from a man younger than 30 in good health and CMV-seronegative.

This clone was seen only once. The V and J genes are TRBV5-6 and TRBJ2-3; unclear D gene. V shed 0 bases and J shed 2 bases, with 7 bases lying between them. This CDR3 region has 14 residues. Germline V gives CDR1 SGHDT, CDR2 YYEEEE. The CDR3 region is CASSLARNTDTQYF. In DNA form, the CDR3 reads TGTGCCAGCAGCTTGGCGCGGAACACAGATACGCAGTATTTT.

The V and J genes are TRBV6-1 and TRBJ2-1; D is unclear. The V and J ends lost 7 bases and 3 bases respectively, with 10 bases between them. The V gene's germline CDR1 is MNHNS and CDR2 SASEGT. The CDR3 has 13 residues. The CDR3 DNA sequence: TGTGCCAGCAAGCCCCAAATCTACAATGAGCAGTTCTTC. Protein product: CASKPQIYNEQFF.

The rearrangement uses TRBV19 and TRBJ1-5; D possibly corresponds to TRBD1 (6 bases). Per germline, CDR1 LNHDA and CDR2 SQIVND (reference sequence). CDR3 length equals 14 residues. V lost 7 bases and J 1 base, leaving 11 bases between the germline ends. For the CDR3, the DNA is TGTGCCAGTAACACAGGGAGAAGCAATCAGCCCCAGCATTTT. This sequence encodes CASNTGRSNQPQHF. Together with reference TRBV19 and TRBJ1-5, the CDR3 gives the full variable domain: DGGITQSPKYLFRKEGQNVTLSCEQNLNHDAMYWYRQDPGQGLRLIYYSQIVNDFQKGDIAEGYSVSREKKESFPLTVTSAQKNPTAFYLCASNTGRSNQPQHFGDGTRLSIL.

The chain recombines TRBV2 with TRBJ2-5; 11 bases fit TRBD2. The CDR3 length is 17 residues. Trimming at V came to 4 bases and at J to 1 base, leaving 8 bases not matched to a gene. CDR1 and CDR2 (germline): SNHLY, FYNNEI. Here the CDR3 DNA reads TGTGCCAGCAGTGGATTACCTAGCGGGGGGATCCAAGAGACCCAGTACTTC. It specifies CASSGLPSGGIQETQYF.

This chain joins TRBV19 and TRBJ1-2; the D gene is possibly TRBD1 (6 bases). V was trimmed by 6 bases and J by 5 bases, leaving 13 bases between them. The CDR3 sequence is 13 residues long. The germline gives CDR1 LNHDA, CDR2 SQIVND (reference sequence). The CDR3 spells CASRRYRAYGYTF. DNA of the CDR3: TGTGCCAGTAGACGGTACAGGGCTTATGGCTACACCTTC.

Here the CDR3 reads CASSGTLGRAKETQYF. As DNA, the CDR3 is TGTGCCAGCAGCGGGACACTAGGGAGGGCTAAGGAGACCCAGTACTTC. The rearrangement joins TRBV2 to TRBJ2-5, with D maybe TRBD2 (7 bases). This CDR3 has 16 amino acids. Germline V CDR1 and CDR2: SNHLY, FYNNEI. Trimming removed 6 bases from V and 5 bases from J, with 22 bases in between.

The CDR3 nucleotides are TGTGCCAGCAGTGGACGGACAGGGGGCGGGTCCACCATATATTTT. The encoded protein is CASSGRTGGGSTIYF. The rearrangement joins TRBV28 to TRBJ1-3, with 11 bases lining up with TRBD1. The CDR3 has 15 amino acids. V trimming: 5 bases; J trimming: 9 bases; junction bases outside the gene matches: 9. The germline V gene has CDR1 MDHEN and CDR2 SYDVKM. Filled out from reference TRBV28 and TRBJ1-3, the complete variable domain reads DVKVTQSSRYLVKRTGEKVFLECVQDMDHENMFWYRQDPGLGLRLIYFSYDVKMKEKGDIPEGYSVSREKKERFSLILESASTNQTSMYLCASSGRTGGGSTIYFGEGSWLTVV.

The rearrangement uses TRBV28 and TRBJ1-5, with 7 bases identical to TRBD1. V shed 6 bases, J shed 5 bases, and the junction held 4 bases outside the gene matches. Germline CDR1 reads MDHEN; CDR2 reads SYDVKM. The CDR3 runs to 13 residues. As DNA, the CDR3 is TGTGCCAGCAGGGTTCAGGGGGATCAGCCCCAGCATTTT. This codes for CASRVQGDQPQHF.

This chain uses TRBV7-9 with TRBJ2-3, with TRBD2 matching 7 bases. CDR3 size: 15 residues. Germline CDR1 reads SEHNR; CDR2 reads FQNEAQ (reference sequence). With V trimmed by 0 bases and J by 14 bases, 14 bases remained unmatched. Here the CDR3 DNA reads TGTGCCAGCAGCTTAGCCTCGATTACCGGACTAGTCGTGTATTTT. Translated: CASSLASITGLVVYF. Based on the CDR3 plus reference TRBV7-9 and TRBJ2-3, the full variable domain is DTGVSQNPRHKITKRGQNVTFRCDPISEHNRLYWYRQTLGQGPEFLTYFQNEAQLEKSRLLSDRFSAERPKGSFSTLEIQRTEQGDSAMYLCASSLASITGLVVYFGPGTRLTVL.

The rearrangement links TRBV11-3 to TRBJ2-1; tentatively, D is TRBD2 (6 bases). Trimming removed 7 bases from V and 6 bases from J, with 16 bases in between. CDR1 and CDR2 from the germline V gene are SGHNT and YENEEA. This CDR3 region has 14 residues. The CDR3 DNA follows: TGTGCCAGCACCCCGGGGGAGCACACCAATGAGCAGTTCTTC. This sequence encodes CASTPGEHTNEQFF.

CDR3: CASSHPAGGPPNTGELFF. The DNA of the CDR3 is TGCGCCAGCAGCCACCCAGCGGGAGGGCCGCCAAACACCGGGGAGCTGTTTTTT. The J gene is TRBJ2-2, the V gene TRBV4-1, with 10 nucleotides matching TRBD2. CDR1 and CDR2 from the germline V gene are MGHRA and YSYEKL. The CDR3 consists of 18 residues. V lost 3 bases, J lost 2 bases, and 9 bases stayed unmatched.

The J gene is TRBJ2-3, the V gene TRBV6-5; no clear D. This CDR3 contains 13 residues. Deletions cut 8 bases from V and 6 bases from J, with 15 bases between. Looked up from germline, CDR1 is MNHEY and CDR2 is SVGAGI. The CDR3 region is CASDSPLRDTQYF. DNA for the CDR3: TGTGCCAGCGATAGCCCTCTCCGGGATACGCAGTATTTT.

The gene calls are TRBV11-2 and TRBJ2-3; TRBD2 matches at 12 bases. Losses at the gene ends were 5 bases for V and 2 bases for J; bases not matched to a gene: 5. The CDR3 extends over 16 amino acids. From germline, CDR1 is SGHAT and CDR2 FQNNGV. CDR3 loop: CASSRGLAGSTDTQYF. The CDR3 DNA reads as TGTGCCAGCAGCCGAGGACTAGCGGGATCCACAGATACGCAGTATTTT.

This chain joins TRBV28 and TRBJ2-7; a weak D match, TRBD2 (6 bases). Germline V gene data show CDR1 as MDHEN and CDR2 as SYDVKM. V lost 4 bases to trimming and J lost 2 bases, with 12 bases between them. This CDR3 comprises 14 residues. For the CDR3, the DNA is TGTGCCAGCAGTTCTCTCCTAGCGACCTACGAGCAGTACGTC. Its translation: CASSSLLATYEQYV.

The chain is built from TRBV27 and TRBJ1-5; 10 bases are a match to TRBD1. J gave up 2 bases and V 0 bases, and 7 bases lay outside the gene matches. The CDR3 consists of 18 residues. Germline lookup yields CDR1 MNHEY and CDR2 SMNVEV (reference sequence). The chain's CDR3 is CASSLSGQGGFRNQPQHF. CDR3 bases: TGTGCCAGCAGTTTATCCGGACAGGGGGGGTTTCGCAATCAGCCCCAGCATTTT.

The sample holds a few counts of this clone. V usage is TRBV27 and J usage is TRBJ2-3, with D possibly TRBD2 on 6 matching bases. This CDR3 has 13 amino acids. With 5 bases removed from V and 4 bases from J, the gap between germline ends came to 10 bases. Per germline, CDR1 MNHEY and CDR2 SMNVEV (reference sequence). CDR3 sequence: CASSLGTSDTQYF. The CDR3 DNA sequence: TGTGCCAGCAGTCTTGGGACTTCAGATACGCAGTATTTT.

The rearrangement uses TRBV18 and TRBJ1-1; D gene uncertain. The CDR3 covers 12 residues. Trimming stripped 6 bases from V and 6 bases from J, with 11 bases between. Germline-derived CDR1 and CDR2 are KGHSH and LQKENI. CDR3 sequence (DNA): TGTGCCAGCTCCTCCCTTGTCGCTGAAGCTTTCTTT. As protein: CASSSLVAEAFF.

The table lists this clone with a count of one. The chain has TRBV5-6 and TRBJ1-6; 12 bases map to TRBD1. The V and J ends lost 4 bases and 10 bases, in that order; junction bases with no gene match: 9. The germline V gene encodes CDR1 SGHDT and CDR2 YYEEEE. The CDR3 is made up of 16 amino acids. The chain's CDR3 is CASSLRDRGLKSPLHF. CDR3 DNA sequence: TGTGCCAGCAGCCTCCGGGACAGGGGGCTAAAATCACCCCTCCACTTT.

This rearrangement joins TRBV5-4 to TRBJ1-5, with 8 positions matching TRBD1. CDR3 length: 16 residues. V shed 4 bases and J 0 bases; nucleotides not matched to a gene: 6. Germline lookup yields CDR1 SGHNT and CDR2 YYREEE (reference sequence). The CDR3: CASSQRTGLSNQPQHF. The DNA of the CDR3 is TGTGCCAGCAGCCAACGGACAGGGCTTAGCAATCAGCCCCAGCATTTT.

The chain joins TRBV11-3 to TRBJ1-2; TRBD1 matches at 7 bases. V lost 4 bases and J lost 7; bases outside the gene matches: 9. CDR3 length: 14 amino acids. CDR1 is SGHNT and CDR2 is YENEEA in the germline V gene. The CDR3 region is CASSYGTASGGYTF. The CDR3 nucleotides are TGTGCCAGCAGCTATGGGACAGCCTCGGGTGGCTACACCTTC.

V usage is TRBV4-1 and J usage is TRBJ1-1; possible D gene TRBD1, 5 bases. Trimming left V 0 bases short and J 3 bases short, with 5 bases between. The CDR3 is 13 amino acids. Per the germline V gene, CDR1 is MGHRA and CDR2 is YSYEKL. CDR3 coding DNA: TGCGCCAGCAGCCAAGACAGGGACACTGAAGCTTTCTTT. It is translated as CASSQDRDTEAFF.

CDR3: CASSPPTGSDYGYTF. DNA of the CDR3: TGTGCCAGCAGCCCGCCGACAGGGTCGGACTATGGCTACACCTTC. The chain is built from TRBV5-4 and TRBJ1-2; 7 bases match TRBD1. V lost 4 bases and J lost 3; bases outside the gene matches: 9. The V gene's germline CDR1 is SGHNT and CDR2 YYREEE (reference sequence). CDR3 size: 15 residues.

This rearrangement joins TRBV2 to TRBJ2-3; 11 bases align to TRBD2. The CDR3 length is 20 residues. Germline V CDR1 and CDR2: SNHLY, FYNNEI. The V segment lost 5 bases and the J segment 6 bases; nucleotides outside the gene matches: 22. The CDR3, as DNA: TGTGCCAGCAGTTTCTCCCCCACCGCGTTAGCGGGAGGGCCCGATGATACGCAGTATTTT. Translation: CASSFSPTALAGGPDDTQYF.

The gene calls are TRBV29-1 and TRBJ2-7, with TRBD2 matching over 7 bases. The CDR3 has 14 amino acids. Unmatched junction bases numbered 13, after V lost 6 bases and J lost 5 bases. Germline V CDR1 and CDR2: SQVTM, ANQGSEA. CDR3 amino acids: CSVGGTEGADEQYF. The DNA for the CDR3 is TGCAGCGTCGGGGGGACGGAAGGGGCTGACGAGCAGTACTTC.

The rearrangement joins TRBV2 to TRBJ2-5, with D possibly matching TRBD1 (6 bases). V was shortened by 3 bases and J by 1 base, with 15 bases between the two germline ends. This CDR3 is 16 amino acids long. CDR1 and CDR2 (germline): SNHLY, FYNNEI. The CDR3 loop is CASSDGQRPIQETQYF. CDR3 coding DNA: TGTGCCAGCAGTGACGGACAGCGCCCCATCCAAGAGACCCAGTACTTC.

This clone was seen more than once but under ten times. The CDR3 loop is CASSYSGTGSYEQYV. The CDR3 DNA sequence: TGTGCCAGCAGTTACTCCGGGACAGGCTCCTACGAGCAGTACGTC. The genes are TRBV6-5 and TRBJ2-7; 8 bases align to TRBD1. The CDR3 covers 15 residues. CDR1 and CDR2 from the germline V gene are MNHEY and SVGAGI. Trimming at V came to 0 bases and at J to 0 bases, leaving 1 base not matched to a gene.

This clone occurred a few times. The V call is TRBV9, the J call TRBJ2-7; a weak D match, TRBD1 (7 bases). V lost 4 bases and J 2 bases, leaving 16 bases between the germline ends. The CDR3 totals 15 residues. Germline V gene lookup returns CDR1 SGDLS and CDR2 YYNGEE. The CDR3 DNA sequence: TGTGCCAGCAGCCCCGGAGGGACAGTCACCTACGAGCAGTACTTC. Its translation: CASSPGGTVTYEQYF.